Presented here are 21 T cell receptor beta chains from one specimen sequenced in a study of T and B cells in COVID-19 patients. BIOMED2 TRB-A/B primer pools were used in multiplex TRB PCR. Each CDR3 protein gets one entry after TCRdb re-called the multiplex PCR reads with MiXCR. The sample holds about 3,000 distinct CDR3 sequences; roughly 30% are singletons and the top ten take roughly two thirds. Each TRB amplification used roughly 250-550 ng of genomic DNA from blood. The material sequenced was blood. These TCRs come from a human donor with active COVID-19. The donor label of this sample is uncertain.

The V call is TRBV20-1, the J call TRBJ2-2, with a tentative D call TRBD1 (5 bases). The CDR3 runs to 15 residues. Trimming removed 3 bases from V and 0 bases from J, with 11 bases in between. The germline CDR1 and CDR2 sequences are DFQATT and SNEGSKA (reference sequence). The CDR3 bases are TGCAGTGCTAGGAGTCAGACAGCGAACACCGGGGAGCTGTTTTTT. Its protein is CSARSQTANTGELFF.

The CDR3 DNA is TGCGCCAGCAGCTTGGCCGGAGGGAGTAGGTACGGTGAGCAGTTCTTC. This sequence encodes CASSLAGGSRYGEQFF. The genes are TRBV5-1 and TRBJ2-1; TRBD2 is a possible D gene (6 bases). The V end lost 0 bases, the J end lost 9 bases, and 19 bases lay between the germline ends. Germline CDR1 SGHRS, CDR2 YFSETQ. CDR3 length equals 16 residues.

The chain recombines TRBV12-3 or TRBV12-4 with TRBJ1-1, with D perhaps TRBD1 (5 bases). V lost 5 bases and J lost 5, with 15 bases in between. The CDR3 extends over 14 amino acids. The CDR3 DNA reads as TGTGCCAGCAGTCCCCGGGGGGGGGTGACTGAAGCTTTCTTT. It yields the protein CASSPRGGVTEAFF.

V gene TRBV6-5 combines with J gene TRBJ1-6; D is unclear. The CDR3 runs 13 residues. Deletions cut 5 bases from V and 7 bases from J, with 9 bases between. Germline CDR1 is MNHEY and CDR2 is SVGAGI. CDR3 amino acids: CASSGRSNSPLHF. DNA of the CDR3: TGTGCCAGCAGTGGACGATCGAATTCACCCCTCCACTTT.

This clonotype was observed a handful of times. The J gene is TRBJ1-2, the V gene TRBV5-5; 9 nucleotides match TRBD1. Per the germline V gene, CDR1 is SGHKS and CDR2 is YYEKEE (reference sequence). This CDR3 spans 15 amino acids. V was clipped by 4 bases and J by 5 bases; unmatched bases: 9. The CDR3 sequence is CASSPWDRVGYGYTF. CDR3 nucleotides: TGTGCCAGCAGCCCGTGGGACAGGGTCGGATATGGCTACACCTTC.

The rearrangement uses TRBV12-3 or TRBV12-4 and TRBJ2-7; 8 positions match TRBD2. Trimming cost V 8 bases and J 0 bases; bases outside gene matches: 6. The CDR3 has 14 residues. The CDR3 loop is CASRRGGSSYEQYF. Written as DNA, the CDR3 is TGTGCCAGCCGACGGGGGGGGTCCTCCTACGAGCAGTACTTC.

This clonotype came up a few times. The chain carries TRBV6-6 and TRBJ2-7; D remains unclear. The CDR3 runs 11 residues. The germline gives CDR1 MNHNY, CDR2 SVGAGI (reference sequence). The V end lost 5 bases, the J end lost 7 bases, and 9 bases lay between the germline ends. The CDR3 loop reads CASSNNREQYF. DNA of the CDR3: TGTGCCAGCAGTAACAATAGAGAGCAGTACTTC.

The genes are TRBV18 and TRBJ1-2, with a tentative D call TRBD1 (5 bases). Germline CDR1 and CDR2: KGHSH and LQKENI. This CDR3 is 12 amino acids long. V dropped 1 base and J dropped 5 bases, with 5 bases sitting between them. The CDR3 loop reads CASSPQGYGYTF. The CDR3 DNA follows: TGTGCCAGCTCACCACAGGGGTATGGCTACACCTTC.

This clonotype is medium-sized. The chain joins TRBV27 to TRBJ1-6; D uncertain. The CDR3 runs to 14 residues. Trimming shortened V by 3 bases and J by 6 bases, and 9 bases separated the two germline ends. The germline gives CDR1 MNHEY, CDR2 SMNVEV (reference sequence). The CDR3 bases are TGTGCCAGCAGTTTCGGGCAGGTTAATTCACCCCTCCACTTT. Its protein product is CASSFGQVNSPLHF.

The V gene is TRBV18, the J gene TRBJ1-4; 8 bases align to TRBD1. The CDR3 totals 15 residues. Germline V gene sequence: CDR1 KGHSH, CDR2 LQKENI. V dropped 6 bases and J dropped 2; count of bases not matched to a gene: 5. CDR3 nucleotide sequence: TGTGCCAGCTCCTACGGACAGGGCACTAATGAAAAACTGTTTTTT. As protein: CASSYGQGTNEKLFF.

Judged by abundance, this clonotype is medium-sized. The J gene is TRBJ2-1, the V gene TRBV12-3 or TRBV12-4, with D perhaps matching TRBD1 (6 bases). The CDR3 contains 12 residues. The V end was cut by 7 bases, the J end by 7 bases, with 11 bases between. This chain's CDR3 is CASTRGLNEQFF. In DNA, the CDR3 is TGTGCCAGCACCAGGGGCCTAAATGAGCAGTTCTTC.

The gene calls are TRBV12-3 or TRBV12-4 and TRBJ2-7; 7 bases align to TRBD2. This CDR3 contains 15 residues. In DNA, the CDR3 is TGTGCTAGTGGTTTGAATTACGGGGGGTCCTACGAGCAGTACTTC. Residues: CASGLNYGGSYEQYF.

This clonotype appeared a few times. This sequence joins TRBV6-5 and TRBJ1-6, with D possibly being TRBD1 (6 bases). This CDR3 has 14 amino acids. The V and J ends lost 6 bases and 6 bases respectively, with 12 bases between them. CDR1 and CDR2 (germline): MNHEY, SVGAGI. The CDR3: CASSPRDTNSPLHF. The DNA for the CDR3 is TGTGCCAGCAGCCCCCGGGACACTAATTCACCCCTCCACTTT.

Remarks on this clonotype: A much larger clonotype is one base distant, so this may be a read error. The chain recombines TRBV19 with TRBJ1-1, with D perhaps TRBD1 (5 bases). CDR1 is LNHDA and CDR2 is SQIVND in the germline V gene (reference sequence). The CDR3 consists of 14 residues. This CDR3 reads CPSRRQGGDGVAFF. The CDR3 DNA sequence: TGTCCCAGTAGAAGGCAGGGCGGTGACGGTGTGGCTTTCTTT.

Within the sample, this clonotype is medium-sized (0.01 to 0.1%). CDR3 region: CASTSSGGRNEQFF. In DNA form, the CDR3 reads TGTGCCAGTACGTCTAGCGGGGGCCGGAATGAGCAGTTCTTC. V gene TRBV19 combines with J gene TRBJ2-1, with 10 bases fitting TRBD2. Germline trimming cut 7 bases from V and 7 bases from J; bases unmatched to any gene: 7. The CDR3 runs to 14 residues. The germline V gene encodes CDR1 LNHDA and CDR2 SQIVND (reference sequence).

The rearrangement joins TRBV6-1 to TRBJ2-3; D gene ambiguous. The CDR3 contains 16 residues. CDR1 MNHNS and CDR2 SASEGT come from the germline V gene. Trimming left V 6 bases short and J 0 bases short, with 16 bases between. CDR3 in amino acids: CASSLPARTSTDTQYF. The CDR3 nucleotides read TGTGCCAGCAGCCTACCGGCTCGAACTAGCACAGATACGCAGTATTTT.

The genes are TRBV6-1 and TRBJ1-1; D might be TRBD1 (6 bases). Germline-derived CDR1 and CDR2 are MNHNS and SASEGT. The CDR3 spans 13 residues. With 6 bases removed from V and 5 bases from J, the gap between germline ends came to 13 bases. CDR3 loop: CASRAPGVTEAFF. CDR3 DNA: TGTGCCAGCAGGGCCCCAGGGGTAACTGAAGCTTTCTTT.

The V gene is TRBV5-5, the J gene TRBJ2-3, with D tentatively TRBD2 (6 bases). The CDR3 has 14 residues. The germline CDR1 and CDR2 sequences are SGHKS and YYEKEE (reference sequence). Between the trimmed V and J ends, which lost 2 bases and 0 bases, there was a span of 7 bases. CDR3 in amino acids: CASSLGLSTDTQYF. The CDR3 bases are TGTGCCAGCAGCTTAGGACTAAGCACAGATACGCAGTATTTT.

The chain employs TRBV6-5 and TRBJ2-2; TRBD1 matches at 9 bases. The CDR3 totals 14 residues. The V gene end was trimmed by 4 bases and the J gene end by 6 bases; junction bases not matched to a gene: 3. CDR1 MNHEY and CDR2 SVGAGI come from the germline V gene. CDR3 protein: CASSFRQGAGELFF. CDR3 DNA: TGTGCCAGCAGTTTCCGACAGGGGGCCGGGGAGCTGTTTTTT.

The chain uses TRBV6-5 and TRBJ1-3; no definite D call. The length of the CDR3 is 16 residues. Germline-derived CDR1 and CDR2 are MNHEY and SVGAGI. V was clipped by 0 bases and J by 7 bases, with 16 bases between them. The CDR3 bases are TGTGCCAGCAGTTACTCTCCCTACACCCGCGGGAACACCATATATTTT. It yields the protein CASSYSPYTRGNTIYF.

The CDR3 sequence: CSVDGGTSGNTIYF. The CDR3 DNA is TGCAGCGTGGATGGGGGCACCTCTGGAAACACCATATATTTT. This chain connects TRBV29-1 to TRBJ1-3; D is perhaps TRBD1 (6 bases). CDR3 length: 14 residues. V was shortened by 6 bases and J by 0 bases, with 12 bases between the two germline ends. Germline lookup yields CDR1 SQVTM and CDR2 ANQGSEA. The complete variable domain, with remaining parts taken from reference TRBV29-1 and TRBJ1-3, reads SAVISQKPSRDICQRGTSLTIQCQVDSQVTMMFWYRQQPGQSLTLIATANQGSEATYESGFVIDKFPISRPNLTFSTLTVSNMSPEDSSIYLCSVDGGTSGNTIYFGEGSWLTVV.